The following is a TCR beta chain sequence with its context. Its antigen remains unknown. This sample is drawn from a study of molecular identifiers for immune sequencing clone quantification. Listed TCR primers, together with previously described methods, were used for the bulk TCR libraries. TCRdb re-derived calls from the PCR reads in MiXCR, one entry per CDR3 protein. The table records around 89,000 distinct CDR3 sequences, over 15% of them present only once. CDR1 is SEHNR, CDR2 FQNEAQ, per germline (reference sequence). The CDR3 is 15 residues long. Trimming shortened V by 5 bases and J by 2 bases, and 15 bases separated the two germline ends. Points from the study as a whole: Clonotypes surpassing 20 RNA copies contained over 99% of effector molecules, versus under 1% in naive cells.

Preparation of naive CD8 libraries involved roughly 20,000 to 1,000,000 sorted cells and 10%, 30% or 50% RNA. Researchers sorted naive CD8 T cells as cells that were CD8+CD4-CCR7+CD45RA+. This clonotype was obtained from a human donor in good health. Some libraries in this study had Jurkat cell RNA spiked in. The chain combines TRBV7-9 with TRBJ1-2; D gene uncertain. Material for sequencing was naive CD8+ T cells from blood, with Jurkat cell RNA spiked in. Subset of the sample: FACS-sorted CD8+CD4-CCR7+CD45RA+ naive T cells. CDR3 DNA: TGTGCCAGCAGCCCAATCGGGAGATCAAACTATGGCTACACCTTC. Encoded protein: CASSPIGRSNYGYTF.